The next 17 T cell receptor beta chains were all read from a single sample in a study of metastatic and nonmetastatic thyroid tumors (dated by TCRdb to 2020 to 2022). None of the patients had been given any treatment before thyroid surgery. The library was obtained by PCR. Sequencing was carried out with an Illumina HiSeq 4000. Through fastp at Q25 and MiXCR, TCRdb rebuilt clones from the public reads, retaining in-frame beta chains. In all, the sample holds under 25,000 clones, and 22% of those were seen once. Of the sample, roughly 8.2% falls within the top ten clones. Sequenced input: adjacent normal tissue. The source of these receptors is a female donor with papillary thyroid cancer or a benign thyroid nodule (not recorded which). Some clones in this sample may be carry-over from other donors' samples.

V gene TRBV11-2 combines with J gene TRBJ2-7; 12 bases map to TRBD2. Germline values: CDR1 SGHAT, CDR2 FQNNGV. V trimming: 5 bases; J trimming: 2 bases; junction bases outside the gene matches: 4. The CDR3 totals 15 residues. The CDR3 reads CASSLLAGGTYEQYF. The CDR3 coding sequence is TGTGCCAGCAGCCTGCTAGCGGGAGGGACCTACGAGCAGTACTTC.

This clone was counted between two and nine times. V gene TRBV6-2 or TRBV6-3 combines with J gene TRBJ2-7, with D possibly called TRBD1 or TRBD2 (5 bases each). V shed 2 bases and J shed 5 bases, with 16 bases lying between them. The CDR3 runs to 15 residues. Germline CDR1 and CDR2: MNHEY and SVGEGT. The chain's CDR3 is CASSYIGLRGDEQYF. In DNA form, the CDR3 reads TGTGCCAGCAGTTACATTGGCCTAAGAGGGGACGAGCAGTACTTC.

In its sample, this clone was seen a few times. The rearrangement uses TRBV19 and TRBJ2-4; 9 bases map to TRBD2. The CDR3 consists of 16 residues. J lost 6 bases, V lost 5 bases, and 11 bases had no gene match. Germline V gene sequence: CDR1 LNHDA, CDR2 SQIVND (reference sequence). CDR3 DNA: TGTGCCAGTAGTCCCCAATCGCGCGGGAGGGGAAACATTCAGTACTTC. Residues: CASSPQSRGRGNIQYF.

This clone was detected only a few times. One end of the junction varies from germline; a read error may be responsible. This sequence joins TRBV6-4 and TRBJ1-1; D is undetermined. Germline CDR1 reads MRHNA; CDR2 reads SNTAGT. The CDR3 covers 14 residues. The DNA of the CDR3 is TGTGCCAACACCCCGTCTCCGGGGAACACTGAAGCTCTCTTT. Translation: CANTPSPGNTEALF.

This clone ranks as medium-sized (0.01 to 0.1%). This chain uses TRBV6-1 with TRBJ2-7; 7 nucleotides agree with TRBD2. V lost 6 bases and J lost 4; bases outside the gene matches: 6. Germline CDR1 and CDR2: MNHNS and SASEGT. The CDR3 length is 13 residues. CDR3 in DNA: TGTGCCAGCAGGGGGGAGGGAGAATACGAGCAGTACTTC. It codes for CASRGEGEYEQYF.

This clone is termed medium-sized. CDR3 sequence (DNA): TGTGCCACCAGTGAACCAGGGAACTACGAGCAGTACTTC. Amino acids: CATSEPGNYEQYF. This chain uses TRBV24-1 with TRBJ2-7; D may be TRBD1 (5 bases). V shed 4 bases and J shed 3 bases, with 9 bases lying between them. CDR3 length equals 13 residues. Germline V gives CDR1 KGHDR, CDR2 SFDVKD.

This clone was counted once. The chain has TRBV30 and TRBJ1-1; D call uncertain. Trimming stripped 5 bases from V and 3 bases from J, with 13 bases between. CDR3 length: 13 amino acids. Germline values: CDR1 GTSNPN, CDR2 SVGIG (reference sequence). CDR3 DNA: TGTGCCTGGTCCTCGATATTGGACACTGAAGCTTTCTTT. Amino acid sequence: CAWSSILDTEAFF.

Concerning this clone itself: This may be a read error: a much more frequent sequence differs by one nucleotide. The chain recombines TRBV9 with TRBJ2-5; 7 nucleotides align to TRBD2. This CDR3 is 17 amino acids long. Germline loops: CDR1 SGDLS, CDR2 YYNGEE. V was pared by 7 bases and J by 5 bases, with 20 bases of the junction left unmatched. This chain's CDR3 is CASCLRKGREPQETQYF. CDR3 DNA sequence: TGTGCCAGCTGCTTAAGGAAAGGGCGGGAGCCCCAGGAGACCCAGTACTTC.

As regards this clone: Because the CDR3 is missing its conserved closing phenylalanine or tryptophan, this is likely a read error. The DNA is omitted, as the CDR3 cannot be located on it reliably, and the CDR3 follows TCRdb's listing. The gene calls are TRBV7-8 and TRBJ1-1. The germline V gene has CDR1 SGHVS and CDR2 FQNEAQ. The CDR3 contains 8 residues when both ends are counted. CDR3 sequence: CASSRNRP.

There are a few counts of this clone. The chain joins TRBV11-2 to TRBJ2-5, with a weak D call TRBD2 (6 bases). This CDR3 has 14 residues. The V and J ends lost 7 bases and 5 bases respectively, with 17 bases between them. Germline lookup yields CDR1 SGHAT and CDR2 FQNNGV. The CDR3 spells CASKRESGLETQYF. The CDR3, as DNA: TGTGCCAGCAAGAGGGAGTCGGGACTCGAGACCCAGTACTTC.

This clone was found many times. V usage is TRBV19 and J usage is TRBJ2-7, with D perhaps TRBD1 (6 bases). The germline V and J ends were trimmed by 3 bases and 2 bases, with 17 bases remaining between them. The CDR3 runs 16 residues. Germline CDR1 reads LNHDA; CDR2 reads SQIVND (reference sequence). CDR3 sequence (DNA): TGTGCCAGTAGTATTGGGGGCAGGGTCTCGGCCTACGAGCAGTACTTC. Protein product: CASSIGGRVSAYEQYF.

This clone is large. CDR3 DNA sequence: TGTGCCAGCAGCTCAAGCACTGAAGCTTTCTTT. This sequence encodes CASSSSTEAFF. This chain links TRBV7-9 with TRBJ1-1, with D unclear. The CDR3 runs 11 residues. The V gene lost 4 bases and the J gene lost 4 bases, with 4 bases spanning the gap. CDR1 SEHNR and CDR2 FQNEAQ come from the germline V gene (reference sequence).

This clone was detected a few times. The chain carries TRBV6-1 and TRBJ1-2; the match to TRBD1 covers 11 bases. Per germline, CDR1 MNHNS and CDR2 SASEGT. Trimming removed 5 bases from V and 4 bases from J; junction bases left unmatched: 9. The CDR3 is 16 residues long. CDR3 region: CASSWDRGAFIYGYTF. As DNA, the CDR3 is TGTGCCAGCAGTTGGGACAGGGGGGCTTTCATCTATGGCTACACCTTC.

This clone was recorded a few times. Other DNA sequences in the same sample also yield this CDR3. V and J are TRBV6-1 and TRBJ1-5; D unresolved. Trimming stripped 11 bases from V and 1 base from J, with 9 bases between. Germline values: CDR1 MNHNS, CDR2 SASEGT. This CDR3 has 12 amino acids. CDR3 sequence (DNA): TGTGCCGTACGACCGAGCAATCAGCCCCAGCATTTT. It encodes CAVRPSNQPQHF.

This rearrangement joins TRBV6-1 to TRBJ2-3; 7 bases fit TRBD1. J lost 3 bases, V lost 8 bases, and 11 bases had no gene match. The CDR3 is 15 residues long. CDR1 is MNHNS and CDR2 is SASEGT in the germline V gene. CDR3 in amino acids: CASFQQGSGTDTQYF. CDR3 bases: TGTGCCAGCTTTCAACAGGGGAGCGGTACAGATACGCAGTATTTT.

This clone is deemed medium-sized (0.01 to 0.1%). The J gene is TRBJ2-3, the V gene TRBV28; a weak D match, TRBD2 (5 bases). The V gene's germline CDR1 is MDHEN and CDR2 SYDVKM. Trimming left V 7 bases short and J 1 base short, with 12 bases between. This CDR3 is 14 amino acids long. In DNA form, the CDR3 reads TGTGCCAGCAAAGCGGCTAGCCGCACAGATACGCAGTATTTT. Translating gives CASKAASRTDTQYF.

CDR3 sequence (DNA): TGTGCCAGCAGTGAAACCCGCCGTCCTTATGGCTACACCTTC. It codes for CASSETRRPYGYTF. The J gene is TRBJ1-2, the V gene TRBV2; D not resolved. V was pared by 2 bases and J by 5 bases, with 12 bases between. This CDR3 region has 14 residues. Germline values: CDR1 SNHLY, CDR2 FYNNEI.